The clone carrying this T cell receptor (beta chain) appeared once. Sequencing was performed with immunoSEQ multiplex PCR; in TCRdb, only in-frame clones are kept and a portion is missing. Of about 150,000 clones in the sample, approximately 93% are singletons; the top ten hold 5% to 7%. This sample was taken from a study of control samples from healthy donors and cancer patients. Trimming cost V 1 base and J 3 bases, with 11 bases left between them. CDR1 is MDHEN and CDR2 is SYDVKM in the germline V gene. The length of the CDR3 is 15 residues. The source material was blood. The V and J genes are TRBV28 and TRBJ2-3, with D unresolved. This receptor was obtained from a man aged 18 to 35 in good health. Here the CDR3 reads CASSLYRRVTDTQYF. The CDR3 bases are TGTGCCAGCAGTTTATACCGTCGGGTGACAGATACGCAGTATTTT.